This T cell receptor (beta chain) is from a study of blood T cell repertoires in COVID-19. The germline CDR1 and CDR2 sequences are SGHRS and YFSETQ. The CDR3 length is 12 residues. V lost 2 bases and J lost 4, with 5 bases in between. Residents of around 24 US areas, aged about 18 to 95 years, made up the participants. Cohorts were determined from participant-reported clinical history. The authors' processing: Using reference gene primer amplification, nucleated cell counts were estimated. Sequencing used immunoSEQ multiplex PCR; TCRdb keeps in-frame clones, though not all of them. The DNA was the basis for D and trimming; V, J and clone size are from that table. The sample yields 350,000 to 500,000 clones, 70% to 90% seen once.

Sequenced: PBMCs or T cells enriched from blood (not recorded which). This chain uses TRBV5-1 with TRBJ2-3, with no clear D. The clonotype comes from a woman between 18 and 30 years old who had been exposed to COVID-19. The chain's CDR3 is CASSFRADTQYF. In nucleotides, the CDR3 is TGCGCCAGCAGCTTTAGAGCAGATACGCAGTATTTT.